This T cell receptor (beta chain) was observed in a study of blood T cell repertoires in COVID-19 (dated by TCRdb to the early 2020s). A note on the overall study: Samples from collaborators originated in the United States, Italy and Spain and spanned both the acute and convalescent phases of COVID-19. The prospective study material was composed of cDNA or gDNA derived from T cells, B-cell-depleted T cells, or PBMCs. A freely available public database, intended as a resource for researchers studying the immune response to SARS-CoV-2, is where the repertoires were released. Samples were obtained from the ongoing ImmuneRACE study (first 160 participants) and from roughly 1,300 subjects provided by 6 global collaborators. A de-identified subject ID, COVID-19 status, age in years and sex were almost always included in the sample metadata. Where available, HLA class I and class II types were taken from metadata supplied by the sample provider and were not determined by assay-based typing. Deeply sampled blood TCRbeta repertoires from subjects exposed to, actively infected with, or recovered from COVID-19 were included in the dataset.

TCRbeta CDR3 regions were amplified from genomic DNA using the immunoSEQ Assay, a bias-controlled multiplex PCR. Concerning the study's data processing: Nucleated cell counts per sample were estimated from amplification of reference gene primers within the assay. To quantify the absolute abundance of each unique TCRbeta CDR3 rearrangement, sequence reads were collapsed and filtered. For each sample, productive Simpson clonality was calculated as the square root of Simpson's diversity index over productive rearrangements. This is the immuneACCESS table as TCRdb keeps it, with only in-frame sequences that have V and J called. A part of the clones is gone; compared with another copy, unresolved V genes explain less than half, and the rest is unexplained. That table furnishes V, J and clone size, whereas the DNA furnished D and trimming. For this sample there are 150,000 to 160,000 clones; 70% to 90% appear just once. The leading ten clones occupy approximately 0.6% of the sample.

One collaborating source in Seattle enrolled patients during active infection and followed them longitudinally through the course of disease. Collaborating institutions collected whole blood in K2EDTA tubes following their own protocols. Collaborator samples were shipped for TCRbeta analysis as frozen whole blood, isolated PBMCs, or DNA extracted from either sample type. Paper-wide results and their limitations: The amount of clinical and demographic metadata varied by source and participant and was provided uncurated.

There are a few counts of this clone. Its recognized antigen is unknown. Per-nucleotide qualities are absent, and no much larger clonotype sits a single base away. Sequences were obtained from peripheral blood. This sequence was found in a man aged 55 to 70 with COVID-19, enrolled during active disease.

The DNA is TGTGCCAGCCATGGGGAGCTGTCCTACGAGCAGTACTTC. Its translation is CASHGELSYEQYF. The chain is encoded by TRBV25-1 joined to TRBJ2-7; possibly the D gene is TRBD2, per 5 matching bases. Trimming takes 8 bases from V and 1 base from J, and the germline ends sit 12 bases apart. According to the germline V gene, CDR1 reads MGHDK and CDR2 reads SYGVNS. Reading from cysteine to phenylalanine, the CDR3 counts 13 amino acids. Of all the DNA, just the CDR3 is kept, 39 bases in frame from base 1.